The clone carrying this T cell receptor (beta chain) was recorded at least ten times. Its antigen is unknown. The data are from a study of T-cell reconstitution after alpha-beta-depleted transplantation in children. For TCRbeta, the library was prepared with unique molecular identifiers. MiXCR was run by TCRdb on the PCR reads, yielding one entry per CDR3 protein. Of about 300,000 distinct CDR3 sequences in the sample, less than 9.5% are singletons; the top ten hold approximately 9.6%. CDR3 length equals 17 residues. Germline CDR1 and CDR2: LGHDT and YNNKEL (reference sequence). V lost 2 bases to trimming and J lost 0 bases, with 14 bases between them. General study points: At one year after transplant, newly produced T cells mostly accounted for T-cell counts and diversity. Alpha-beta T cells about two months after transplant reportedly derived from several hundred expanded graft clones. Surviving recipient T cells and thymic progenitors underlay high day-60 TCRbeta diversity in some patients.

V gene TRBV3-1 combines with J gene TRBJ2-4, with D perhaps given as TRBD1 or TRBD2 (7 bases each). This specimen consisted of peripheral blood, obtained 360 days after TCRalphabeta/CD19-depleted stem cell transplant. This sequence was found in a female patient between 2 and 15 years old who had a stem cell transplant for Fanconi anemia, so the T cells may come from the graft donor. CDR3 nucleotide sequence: TGTGCCAGCAGCCAAAGACAGGGAGGGTTAGCCAAAAACATTCAGTACTTC. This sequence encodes CASSQRQGGLAKNIQYF.